This T cell receptor (beta chain) originates from a study of regulatory T cells in long-lasting Graves disease. Time point noted: newly diagnosed GD, antithyroid drugs for less than 3 months. Making the TCR library involved RNA that had been extracted from PBMCs. Through Arm-PCR of CDR3 regions and iRepertoire HTBI primers, TCR beta libraries were built. TCRdb passed the multiplex PCR reads through MiXCR, listing each CDR3 protein once. The repertoire holds about 240,000 distinct CDR3 sequences, with just over 20% as singletons. The CDR3 sequence is 13 residues long. Germline CDR1 MRHNA, CDR2 SNTAGT. V was pared by 3 bases and J by 9 bases, with 13 bases between.

This sequence was found in a female donor with Graves disease. Sequencing used peripheral blood mononuclear cells (PBMCs), obtained at new diagnosis, from a patient treated with antithyroid drugs. V gene TRBV6-4 combines with J gene TRBJ2-3; the D is unclear. The DNA of the CDR3 is TGTGCCAGCAGTGATAGCTTATGGAGCACGCAGTATTTT. This encodes CASSDSLWSTQYF.